This T cell receptor (beta chain) derives from a study of blood T cell repertoires in COVID-19. Looking at the study overall: The cDNA or gDNA used as material had been derived from T cells, B-cell-depleted T cells, or PBMCs.

Only in-frame clones appear in the TCRdb table, and some are missing; sequencing was by immunoSEQ multiplex PCR. Of 250,000 to 300,000 clones in the sample, approximately 89% were seen once. Germline V lookup: CDR1 SGHNT, CDR2 YYREEE (reference sequence). The length of the CDR3 is 14 residues. V was trimmed by 4 bases and J by 7 bases, leaving 14 bases between them. This clonotype was sampled from a woman aged 55-70 years who had recovered from COVID-19. The chain uses TRBV5-4 and TRBJ2-2, with D perhaps TRBD1 (6 bases). Sequenced input: PBMCs or T cells enriched from blood (not recorded which). The CDR3 loop is CASSLRTGNGELFF. CDR3 in DNA: TGTGCCAGCAGCCTACGAACAGGGAACGGGGAGCTGTTTTTT.